This record covers a single T cell receptor beta chain. The method was immunoSEQ multiplex PCR; TCRdb's version includes in-frame clones alone and lacks a portion of them. The sample consists of 70,000 to 95,000 clones, 88% of them appearing once. This specimen comes from a study of blood T cell repertoires in COVID-19. Study-level information: Whether acute or convalescent, the COVID-19 samples came from the United States, Italy and Spain.

The CDR3 is 16 amino acids. Germline CDR1 reads SNHLY; CDR2 reads FYNNEI. Trimming took off 5 bases at V and 8 bases at J, with 22 bases between the two ends. The sequenced material came from peripheral blood. The chain employs TRBV2 and TRBJ2-1; D not resolved. The receptor comes from a woman aged 80 or over with active COVID-19. This chain's CDR3 is CASSKSLSYLVDEQFF. The CDR3 DNA is TGTGCCAGCAGTAAATCTCTGTCTTATCTCGTCGATGAGCAGTTCTTC.